This T cell receptor (beta chain) emerged from a study of blood T cell repertoires in COVID-19. At the level of the study: Samples representing acute and convalescent COVID-19 were sourced from the United States, Italy and Spain.

Study processing details: Scientists estimated how many nucleated cells there were by amplifying reference gene primers. Sequencing used immunoSEQ multiplex PCR; TCRdb keeps in-frame clones, though not all of them. V and J calls and clone size are as listed in that table; D and trimming were resolved from the DNA. The sample includes about 370,000 clones, nearly 90% of them seen just once. The CDR3 contains 15 residues. Unmatched junction bases numbered 8, after V lost 5 bases and J lost 4 bases. Germline loops: CDR1 SGHTA, CDR2 FQGTGA. This sequence joins TRBV7-3 and TRBJ1-2; 9 nucleotides line up with TRBD1. The receptor was derived from a woman aged 25-40 years who had recovered from COVID-19. The specimen was PBMCs or T cells enriched from blood (not recorded which). The CDR3 sequence is CASSPKPGQGYGYTF. CDR3 coding DNA: TGTGCCAGCAGCCCTAAGCCGGGACAGGGCTATGGCTACACCTTC.